This entry lists 18 T cell receptor beta chains sequenced from one sample in a study of shared clonotypes between healthy human individuals. Generated by immunoSEQ multiplex PCR, the TCRdb table keeps only in-frame clones and is missing some. Among about 500,000 clones listed, approximately 71% were seen once. Sequenced sample: PBMCs. The receptors come from a woman aged 35 to 49 in good health. Some clones in this sample may be carry-over from other donors' samples.

The V gene is TRBV7-9, the J gene TRBJ2-5; 7 bases are shared with TRBD2. CDR1 SEHNR and CDR2 FQNEAQ come from the germline V gene (reference sequence). Losses at the gene ends were 7 bases for V and 5 bases for J; bases not matched to a gene: 7. The length of the CDR3 is 13 residues. The CDR3 region is CASKLAGEETQYF. CDR3 DNA sequence: TGTGCCAGCAAGCTCGCGGGAGAGGAGACCCAGTACTTC.

This chain links TRBV29-1 with TRBJ2-5; D may correspond to TRBD1 or TRBD2 (5 bases each). In germline, CDR1 is SQVTM, CDR2 ANQGSEA. The CDR3 spans 12 residues. V lost 7 bases and J lost 5, with 14 bases in between. CDR3 in DNA: TGCAGCGCTACTTCGGGGCCGGAGACCCAGTACTTC. This sequence encodes CSATSGPETQYF.

This chain joins TRBV9 and TRBJ1-2; TRBD1 matches at 7 bases. CDR3 length: 18 residues. After removal of 1 base from V and 2 bases from J, the junction contained 14 bases not matched to a gene. Germline assignment: CDR1 SGDLS and CDR2 YYNGEE. The CDR3, as DNA: TGTGCCAGCAGCGTAACACCGGGCAGGGGGATACGCAACTATGGCTACACCTTC. This gives the protein CASSVTPGRGIRNYGYTF.

With respect to this clone: An end of the junction differs from the germline gene, which may be a read error. The chain uses TRBV5-4 and TRBJ2-3; TRBD1 matches at 9 bases. CDR3 size: 15 residues. Germline values: CDR1 SGHNT, CDR2 YYREEE (reference sequence). The CDR3 nucleotides are TGTGCCCGCAGCAAGGGACAGGGAGGCACAGATACGCAGTATTTT. This gives the protein CARSKGQGGTDTQYF.

The chain couples TRBV4-1 to TRBJ1-2; 7 bases map to TRBD1. The V segment lost 3 bases and the J segment 4 bases; nucleotides outside the gene matches: 5. From germline, CDR1 is MGHRA and CDR2 YSYEKL. CDR3 size: 14 residues. The CDR3 is CASSQAGTVYGYTF. In nucleotides, the CDR3 is TGCGCCAGCAGCCAGGCCGGGACAGTCTATGGCTACACCTTC.

The chain recombines TRBV7-2 with TRBJ1-5, with D tentatively TRBD1 (5 bases). Germline V gene lookup returns CDR1 SGHTA and CDR2 FQGNSA. The ends were cut back, 5 bases at V and 4 bases at J, with 21 bases in the middle. The CDR3 is 17 amino acids. DNA for the CDR3: TGTGCCAGCAGCCCGATTGATACACCGGGACGGAATCAGCCCCAGCATTTT. It encodes CASSPIDTPGRNQPQHF.

In its sample, this clone was seen once. This chain links TRBV7-3 with TRBJ2-1, with TRBD1 identical over 8 bases. V dropped 5 bases and J dropped 5; count of bases not matched to a gene: 20. This CDR3 contains 19 residues. Germline V gene sequence: CDR1 SGHTA, CDR2 FQGTGA. The DNA for the CDR3 is TGTGCCAGCAGCCCCCCCAGAGGCAGGGGGCGCTCCCTCGACAATGAGCAGTTCTTC. It yields the protein CASSPPRGRGRSLDNEQFF.

Of note for this clone: The junction departs from the called germline gene at one end, perhaps through a read error. This chain joins TRBV29-1 and TRBJ2-5; no clear D. The CDR3 sequence is 15 residues long. Germline CDR1 reads SQVTM; CDR2 reads ANQGSEA. Here the CDR3 reads CGVRPTGRPQETQYF. CDR3 in DNA: TGCGGCGTCCGCCCCACGGGCCGGCCCCAAGAGACCCAGTACTTC.

The chain's CDR3 is CASSLNRGPDTQYF. The CDR3 bases are TGTGCCAGCAGTTTAAACAGGGGCCCAGATACGCAGTATTTT. The rearrangement links TRBV28 to TRBJ2-3; TRBD1 aligns across 7 bases. With V trimmed by 2 bases and J by 4 bases, 3 bases remained unmatched. Germline V gene sequence: CDR1 MDHEN, CDR2 SYDVKM. The CDR3 spans 14 residues. The entire variable domain, with the rest obtained from reference TRBV28 and TRBJ2-3, is as follows: DVKVTQSSRYLVKRTGEKVFLECVQDMDHENMFWYRQDPGLGLRLIYFSYDVKMKEKGDIPEGYSVSREKKERFSLILESASTNQTSMYLCASSLNRGPDTQYFGPGTRLTVL.

In regard to this clone: This sequence is one base from a far larger clone and is likely a read error. The chain joins TRBV9 to TRBJ2-7; the match to TRBD2 covers 8 bases. The CDR3 length is 14 residues. V lost 4 bases and J lost 4; bases outside the gene matches: 7. The germline V gene has CDR1 SGDLS and CDR2 YYNGEE. The CDR3 bases are TGTGCCAGCAGCCCCGGGGCTAGCGGGTACGAGCAGTACTTC. It translates to CASSPGASGYEQYF.

The rearrangement links TRBV30 to TRBJ2-7; a possible D gene is TRBD1 (5 bases). With 0 bases removed from V and 0 bases from J, the gap between germline ends came to 12 bases. The CDR3 spans 15 residues. Germline CDR1 GTSNPN, CDR2 SVGIG (reference sequence). CDR3 sequence: CAWSVLGLISYEQYF. Here the CDR3 DNA reads TGTGCCTGGAGTGTACTGGGGCTGATCTCCTACGAGCAGTACTTC.

This chain connects TRBV5-1 to TRBJ2-1; 9 bases map to TRBD2. This CDR3 contains 19 residues. Trimming at V came to 3 bases and at J to 0 bases, leaving 13 bases not matched to a gene. Per germline, CDR1 SGHRS and CDR2 YFSETQ. The CDR3 DNA reads as TGCGCCAGCAGCTATCGACTAGCGGCAGGGCCCTACTCCTACAATGAGCAGTTCTTC. Residues: CASSYRLAAGPYSYNEQFF.

Only one count was recorded for this clone. V and J are TRBV7-2 and TRBJ1-3; D not resolved. The CDR3 has 16 amino acids. Germline CDR1 and CDR2: SGHTA and FQGNSA. Trimming stripped 2 bases from V and 1 base from J, with 12 bases between. The CDR3 here is CASSLNAFKSGNTIYF. CDR3 nucleotides: TGTGCCAGCAGCTTAAACGCGTTTAAGTCTGGAAACACCATATATTTT.

In the case of this clone: Germline and junction disagree at one end, which may indicate a read error. In the same sample, other DNA sequences code for this CDR3. This chain connects TRBV29-1 to TRBJ1-3, with no clear D. The CDR3 covers 13 residues. Germline V CDR1 and CDR2: SQVTM, ANQGSEA. CDR3 sequence (DNA): TGCAACGTTGAGCCAGAGTCTGGAAACACTATATATTTT. Amino acids: CNVEPESGNTIYF.

A note on this clone: A read error is likely here: a far larger clone is one base away. This chain joins TRBV20-1 and TRBJ2-5, with D unclear. The CDR3 extends over 10 amino acids. Germline loops: CDR1 DFQATT, CDR2 SNEGSKA (reference sequence). This chain's CDR3 is CSAEQGTQYF. The CDR3 DNA sequence: TGCAGTGCCGAACAAGGGACCCAGTACTTC.

The chain joins TRBV27 to TRBJ1-2; D may be TRBD1 (6 bases). Germline CDR1 MNHEY, CDR2 SMNVEV (reference sequence). This CDR3 spans 16 amino acids. Trimming took 3 bases from V and 4 from J, leaving 18 bases between them. This CDR3 reads CASSFGRGDVVYGYTF. In nucleotides, the CDR3 is TGTGCCAGCAGTTTTGGCAGGGGCGATGTCGTCTATGGCTACACCTTC.

The gene calls are TRBV27 and TRBJ1-4; TRBD1 aligns across 10 bases. CDR1 and CDR2 (germline): MNHEY, SMNVEV (reference sequence). The junction had 4 bases not matched to a gene; V was cut back by 3 bases and J by 6 bases. The CDR3 is 15 amino acids. Written as DNA, the CDR3 is TGTGCCAGCAGTTTTCTTGGGACAGGGGATGAAAAACTGTTTTTT. Its translation is CASSFLGTGDEKLFF.

This clone was counted only a few times. The V and J genes are TRBV7-2 and TRBJ2-5; a weak D match, TRBD1 (6 bases). The germline V gene has CDR1 SGHTA and CDR2 FQGNSA. The CDR3 has 15 amino acids. Trimming shortened V by 6 bases and J by 4 bases, and 18 bases separated the two germline ends. CDR3 amino acids: CASRRDWGTPETQYF. CDR3 nucleotide sequence: TGTGCCAGCAGACGGGATTGGGGGACACCAGAGACCCAGTACTTC.